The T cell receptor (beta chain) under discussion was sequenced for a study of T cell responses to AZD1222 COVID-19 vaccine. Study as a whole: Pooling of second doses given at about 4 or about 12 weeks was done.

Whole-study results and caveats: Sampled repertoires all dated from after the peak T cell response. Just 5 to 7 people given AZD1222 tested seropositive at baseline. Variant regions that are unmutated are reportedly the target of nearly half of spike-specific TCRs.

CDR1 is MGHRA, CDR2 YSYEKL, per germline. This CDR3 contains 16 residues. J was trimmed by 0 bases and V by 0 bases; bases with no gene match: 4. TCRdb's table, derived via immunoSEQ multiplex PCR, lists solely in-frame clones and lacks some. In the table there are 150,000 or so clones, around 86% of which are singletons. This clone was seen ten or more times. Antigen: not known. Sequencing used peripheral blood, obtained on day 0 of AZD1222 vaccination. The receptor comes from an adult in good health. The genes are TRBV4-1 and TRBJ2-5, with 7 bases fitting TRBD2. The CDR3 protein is CASSQEGGLDQETQYF. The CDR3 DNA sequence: TGCGCCAGCAGCCAAGAGGGCGGACTAGACCAAGAGACCCAGTACTTC.